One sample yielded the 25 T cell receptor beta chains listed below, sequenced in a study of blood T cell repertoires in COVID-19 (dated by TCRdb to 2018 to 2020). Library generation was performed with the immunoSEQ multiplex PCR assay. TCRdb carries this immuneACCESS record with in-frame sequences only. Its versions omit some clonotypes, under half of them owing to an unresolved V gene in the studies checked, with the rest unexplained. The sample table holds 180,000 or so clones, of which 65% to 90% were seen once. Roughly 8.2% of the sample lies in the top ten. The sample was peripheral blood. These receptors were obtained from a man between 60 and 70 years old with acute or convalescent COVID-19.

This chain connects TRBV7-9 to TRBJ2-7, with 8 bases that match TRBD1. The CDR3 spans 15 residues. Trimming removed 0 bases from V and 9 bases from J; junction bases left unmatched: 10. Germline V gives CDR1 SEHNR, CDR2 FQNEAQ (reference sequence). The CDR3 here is CASSLAGTGAERQYF. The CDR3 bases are TGTGCCAGCAGCTTAGCGGGGACAGGTGCAGAGAGGCAGTACTTC.

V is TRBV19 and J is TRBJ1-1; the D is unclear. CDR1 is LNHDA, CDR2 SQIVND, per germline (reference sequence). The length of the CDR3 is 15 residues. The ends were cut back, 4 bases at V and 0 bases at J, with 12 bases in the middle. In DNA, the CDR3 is TGTGCCAGTAGTACCATAGAGGGCCTGAACACTGAAGCTTTCTTT. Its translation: CASSTIEGLNTEAFF.

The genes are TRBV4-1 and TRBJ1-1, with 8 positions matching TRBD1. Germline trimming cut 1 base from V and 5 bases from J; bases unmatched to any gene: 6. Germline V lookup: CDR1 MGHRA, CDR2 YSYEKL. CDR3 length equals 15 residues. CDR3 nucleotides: TGCGCCAGCAGCCAAGGGCAGGGGGCGCTAACTGAAGCTTTCTTT. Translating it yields CASSQGQGALTEAFF.

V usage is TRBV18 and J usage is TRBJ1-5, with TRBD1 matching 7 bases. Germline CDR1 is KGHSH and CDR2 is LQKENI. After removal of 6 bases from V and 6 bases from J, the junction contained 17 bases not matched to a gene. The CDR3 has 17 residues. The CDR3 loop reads CASSSVRTGTAGQPQHF. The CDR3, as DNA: TGTGCCAGCTCGTCGGTTCGCACCGGGACAGCAGGTCAGCCCCAGCATTTT.

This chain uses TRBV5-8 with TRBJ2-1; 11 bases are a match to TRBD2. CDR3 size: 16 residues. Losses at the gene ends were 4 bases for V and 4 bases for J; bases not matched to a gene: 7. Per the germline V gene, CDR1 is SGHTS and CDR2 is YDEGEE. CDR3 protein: CASSAPGLAGYNEQFF. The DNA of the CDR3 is TGTGCCAGCAGCGCCCCCGGACTAGCGGGTTACAATGAGCAGTTCTTC.

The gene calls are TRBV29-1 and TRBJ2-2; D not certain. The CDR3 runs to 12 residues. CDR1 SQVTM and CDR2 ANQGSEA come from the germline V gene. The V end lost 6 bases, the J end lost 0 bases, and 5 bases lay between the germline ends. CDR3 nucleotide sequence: TGCAGCGTCGGTACGAACACCGGGGAGCTGTTTTTT. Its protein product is CSVGTNTGELFF.

The CDR3 here is CASKEDSTTGYTF. The CDR3 DNA follows: TGCGCCAGCAAGGAGGACAGCACCACTGGCTACACCTTC. The rearrangement links TRBV5-1 to TRBJ1-2; tentative D call: TRBD1 (6 bases). Germline CDR1 reads SGHRS; CDR2 reads YFSETQ. The V end was cut by 6 bases, the J end by 7 bases, with 16 bases between. The CDR3 is 13 residues long.

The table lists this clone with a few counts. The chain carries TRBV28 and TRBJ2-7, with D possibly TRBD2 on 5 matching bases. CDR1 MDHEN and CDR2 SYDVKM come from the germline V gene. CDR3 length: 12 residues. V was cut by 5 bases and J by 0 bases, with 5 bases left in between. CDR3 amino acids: CASSAGSYEQYF. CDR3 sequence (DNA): TGTGCCAGCAGTGCGGGCTCCTACGAGCAGTACTTC.

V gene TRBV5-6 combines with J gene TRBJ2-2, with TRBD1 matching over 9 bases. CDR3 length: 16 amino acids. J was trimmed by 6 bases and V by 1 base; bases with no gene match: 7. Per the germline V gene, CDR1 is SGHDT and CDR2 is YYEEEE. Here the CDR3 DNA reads TGTGCCAGCAGCTTGACGACAGGGGGGTCCCCCGGGGAGCTGTTTTTT. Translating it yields CASSLTTGGSPGELFF. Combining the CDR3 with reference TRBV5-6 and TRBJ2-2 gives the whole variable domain DAGVTQSPTHLIKTRGQQVTLRCSPKSGHDTVSWYQQALGQGPQFIFQYYEEEERQRGNFPDRFSGHQFPNYSSELNVNALLLGDSALYLCASSLTTGGSPGELFFGEGSRLTVL.

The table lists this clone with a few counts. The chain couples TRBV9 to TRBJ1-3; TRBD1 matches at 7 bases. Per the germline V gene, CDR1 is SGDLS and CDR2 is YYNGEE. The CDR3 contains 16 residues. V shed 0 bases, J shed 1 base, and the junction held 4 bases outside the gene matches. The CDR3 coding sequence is TGTGCCAGCAGCGTAGCTCTCAGGGGGTCTGGAAACACCATATATTTT. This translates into CASSVALRGSGNTIYF.

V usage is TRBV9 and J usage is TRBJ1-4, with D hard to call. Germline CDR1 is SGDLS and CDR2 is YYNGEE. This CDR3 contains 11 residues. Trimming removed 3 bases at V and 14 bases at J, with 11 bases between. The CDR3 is CASSDDRGLFF. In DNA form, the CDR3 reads TGTGCCAGCAGCGACGATAGAGGTCTGTTTTTT.

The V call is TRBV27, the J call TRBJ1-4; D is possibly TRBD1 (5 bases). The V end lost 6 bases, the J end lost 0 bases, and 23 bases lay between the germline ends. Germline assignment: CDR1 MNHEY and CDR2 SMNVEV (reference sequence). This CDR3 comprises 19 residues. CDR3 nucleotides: TGTGCCAGCAGACCTGTCGGGGACTGGGCCCTTCCAACTAATGAAAAACTGTTTTTT. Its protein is CASRPVGDWALPTNEKLFF. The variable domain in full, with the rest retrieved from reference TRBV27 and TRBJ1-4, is EAQVTQNPRYLITVTGKKLTVTCSQNMNHEYMSWYRQDPGLGLRQIYYSMNVEVTDKGDVPEGYKVSRKEKRNFPLILESPSPNQTSLYFCASRPVGDWALPTNEKLFFGSGTQLSVL.

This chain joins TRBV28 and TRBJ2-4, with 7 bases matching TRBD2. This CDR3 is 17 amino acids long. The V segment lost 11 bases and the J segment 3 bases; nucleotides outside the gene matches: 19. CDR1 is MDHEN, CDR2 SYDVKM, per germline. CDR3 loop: CASGGWRASLGKNIQYF. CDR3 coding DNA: TGTGCCTCCGGGGGGTGGAGGGCGTCTTTAGGCAAAAACATTCAGTACTTC. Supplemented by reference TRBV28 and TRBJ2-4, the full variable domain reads DVKVTQSSRYLVKRTGEKVFLECVQDMDHENMFWYRQDPGLGLRLIYFSYDVKMKEKGDIPEGYSVSREKKERFSLILESASTNQTSMYLCASGGWRASLGKNIQYFGAGTRLSVL.

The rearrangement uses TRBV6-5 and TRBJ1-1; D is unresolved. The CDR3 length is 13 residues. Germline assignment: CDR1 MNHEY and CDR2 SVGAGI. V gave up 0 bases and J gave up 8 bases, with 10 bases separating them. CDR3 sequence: CASSYSRLREAFF. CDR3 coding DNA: TGTGCCAGCAGTTACTCGCGTTTGAGAGAAGCTTTCTTT.

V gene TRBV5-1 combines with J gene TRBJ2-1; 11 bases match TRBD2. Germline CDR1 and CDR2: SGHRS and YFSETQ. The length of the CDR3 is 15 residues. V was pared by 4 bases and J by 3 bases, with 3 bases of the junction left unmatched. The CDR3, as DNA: TGCGCCAGCAGCGACACTAGCGGGAGCTACAATGAGCAGTTCTTC. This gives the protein CASSDTSGSYNEQFF.

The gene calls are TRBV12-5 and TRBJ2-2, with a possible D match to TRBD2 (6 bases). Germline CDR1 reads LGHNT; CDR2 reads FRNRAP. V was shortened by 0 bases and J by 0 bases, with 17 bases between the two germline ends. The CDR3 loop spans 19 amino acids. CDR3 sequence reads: CASGLVRYAGFANTGELFF. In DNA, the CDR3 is TGTGCTAGTGGTTTGGTACGTTACGCGGGGTTCGCGAACACCGGGGAGCTGTTTTTT. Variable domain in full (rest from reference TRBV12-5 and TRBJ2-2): DARVTQTPRHKVTEMGQEVTMRCQPILGHNTVFWYRQTMMQGLELLAYFRNRAPLDDSGMPKDRFSAEMPDATLATLKIQPSEPRDSAVYFCASGLVRYAGFANTGELFFGEGSRLTVL.

CDR3 amino acids: CASSASGNYNEQFF. In DNA, the CDR3 is TGCGCCAGCAGCGCAAGCGGGAACTACAATGAGCAGTTCTTC. The chain has TRBV5-1 and TRBJ2-1, with 7 bases fitting TRBD2. V dropped 4 bases and J dropped 3; count of bases not matched to a gene: 4. Germline lookup yields CDR1 SGHRS and CDR2 YFSETQ. The CDR3 has 14 amino acids. Using reference TRBV5-1 and TRBJ2-1 for the parts outside the CDR3, the full variable domain is KAGVTQTPRYLIKTRGQQVTLSCSPISGHRSVSWYQQTPGQGLQFLFEYFSETQRNKGNFPGRFSGRQFSNSRSEMNVSTLELGDSALYLCASSASGNYNEQFFGPGTRLTVL.

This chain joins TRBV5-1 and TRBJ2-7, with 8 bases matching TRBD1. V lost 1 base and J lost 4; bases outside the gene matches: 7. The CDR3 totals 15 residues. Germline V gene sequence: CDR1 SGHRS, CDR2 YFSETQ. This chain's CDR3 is CASSLQGQVAYEQYF. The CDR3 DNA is TGCGCCAGCAGCTTGCAGGGACAGGTAGCGTACGAGCAGTACTTC.

CDR3: CASSSTSGSYEQYF. In DNA form, the CDR3 reads TGCGCCAGCAGCAGCACTAGCGGCTCCTACGAGCAGTACTTC. V gene TRBV5-1 combines with J gene TRBJ2-7; 8 bases match TRBD2. The germline CDR1 and CDR2 sequences are SGHRS and YFSETQ. The CDR3 length is 14 residues. The V and J ends lost 4 bases and 0 bases, in that order; junction bases with no gene match: 3.

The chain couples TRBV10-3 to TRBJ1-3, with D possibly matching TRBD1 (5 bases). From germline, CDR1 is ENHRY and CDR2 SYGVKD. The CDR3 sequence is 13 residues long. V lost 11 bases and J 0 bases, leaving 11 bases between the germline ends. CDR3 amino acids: CALSDSSGNTIYF. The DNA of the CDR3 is TGTGCCTTATCAGACAGCTCTGGAAACACCATATATTTT.

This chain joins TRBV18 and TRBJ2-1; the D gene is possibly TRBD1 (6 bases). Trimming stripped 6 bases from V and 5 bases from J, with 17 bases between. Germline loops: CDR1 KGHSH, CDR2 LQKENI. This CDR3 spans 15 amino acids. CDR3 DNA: TGTGCCAGCTCCTCGGAGCAGGGGATGGACAATGAGCAGTTCTTC. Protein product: CASSSEQGMDNEQFF.

The CDR3 reads CASSHAGTKLNYGYTF. CDR3 DNA: TGTGCCAGTAGCCATGCCGGGACAAAACTCAACTATGGCTACACCTTC. The chain uses TRBV19 and TRBJ1-2; D may be TRBD1 (6 bases). The CDR3 is 16 amino acids. The germline CDR1 and CDR2 sequences are LNHDA and SQIVND (reference sequence). Trimming shortened V by 6 bases and J by 2 bases, and 19 bases separated the two germline ends.

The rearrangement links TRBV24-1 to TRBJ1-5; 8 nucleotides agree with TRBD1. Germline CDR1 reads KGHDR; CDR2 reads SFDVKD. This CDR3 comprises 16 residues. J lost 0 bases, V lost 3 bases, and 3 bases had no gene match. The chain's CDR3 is CATSDPTGDSNQPQHF. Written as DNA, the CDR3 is TGTGCCACCAGTGATCCGACAGGGGATAGCAATCAGCCCCAGCATTTT.

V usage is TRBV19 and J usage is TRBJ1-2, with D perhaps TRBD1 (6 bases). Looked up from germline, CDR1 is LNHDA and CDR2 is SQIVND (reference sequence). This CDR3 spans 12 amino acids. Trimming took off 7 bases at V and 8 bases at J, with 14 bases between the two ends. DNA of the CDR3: TGTGCCAGTATGCGAAGGGGGGGAGGCTACACCTTC. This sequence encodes CASMRRGGGYTF.

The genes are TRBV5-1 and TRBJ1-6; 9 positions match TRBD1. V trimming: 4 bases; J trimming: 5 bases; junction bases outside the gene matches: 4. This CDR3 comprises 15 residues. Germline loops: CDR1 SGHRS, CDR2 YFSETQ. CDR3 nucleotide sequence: TGCGCCAGCAGCGCCCGGGACAGGGATAATTCACCCCTCCACTTT. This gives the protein CASSARDRDNSPLHF.